The present entry profiles one T cell receptor beta chain with its context. Its matching antigen is unknown. Per germline, CDR1 LGHNA and CDR2 YNFKEQ. This CDR3 comprises 17 residues. V gave up 4 bases and J gave up 3 bases; unmatched junction bases: 12. The data were obtained in a study of cytomegalovirus exposure and HLA in healthy donors. Data came from immunoSEQ multiplex PCR; TCRdb stores just in-frame clones and leaves some out. Of 150,000 to 200,000 clones listed, around 85% are singletons. Regarding the study as a whole: Cytomegalovirus-associated status was assigned to 164 TCR beta chains.

This rearrangement joins TRBV4-2 to TRBJ2-1; 7 positions agree with TRBD2. Sequencing was performed on PBMCs. This TCR derives from a young man in good health and CMV-seropositive. For the CDR3, the DNA is TGTGCCAGCAGCCCACTGATGGCGGGGGAAAGCTACAATGAGCAGTTCTTC. Translating it yields CASSPLMAGESYNEQFF.